A selection of T cell receptor beta chains follows, all from one sample in a study of blood T cell repertoires in COVID-19. Libraries were prepared by immunoSEQ multiplex PCR; TCRdb keeps only in-frame clonotypes and omits some of them. The data show about 58,000 clones, around 87% seen once. The sequencing sample was made of peripheral blood. The receptors were sampled from a human donor with active COVID-19. The donor label of this sample is uncertain. Both conserved end residues are part of each CDR3. A D gene is named only where the DNA matches it firmly. Size is stated for part of the rows, as once, few or many counts, or as a class when the clone is expanded.

cdr3_nt | cdr3_aa | j_call | d_call | clone_size | v_call
TGTGCCAGCCAGGGAACTTATAGCAATCAGCCCCAGCATTTT | CASQGTYSNQPQHF | TRBJ1-5 | NA | NA | TRBV10-3
TGTGCCAGCAGCCCTCTAGTCGGGCTAGCGGGGGCTGGGGCCAACGTCCTGACTTTC | CASSPLVGLAGAGANVLTF | TRBJ2-6 | TRBD2 | NA | TRBV5-8
TGTGCCAGTAGGGGGGACAGGGGGCCCGGGGAGCAGTACTTC | CASRGDRGPGEQYF | TRBJ2-7 | TRBD1 | NA | TRBV19
TGTGCCACCACCACAGGGACGAGGATTGCAGATACGCAGTATTTT | CATTTGTRIADTQYF | TRBJ2-3 | NA | NA | TRBV6-6
TGTGCCATCAGTTCGACTAGCGGTTCCTACAATGAGCAGTTCTTC | CAISSTSGSYNEQFF | TRBJ2-1 | TRBD2 | NA | TRBV10-3
TGCGCCAGCAGCTACAGTAATAACTATGGCTACACCTTC | CASSYSNNYGYTF | TRBJ1-2 | NA | once | TRBV5-1
TGTGCCAGCAGCTTAGGGGGACTAGCGGAAGAGCAGTACTTC | CASSLGGLAEEQYF | TRBJ2-7 | TRBD2 | NA | TRBV7-2
TGTGCCAGCAGACCATACGGGGGCGGGGAGCTGTTTTTT | CASRPYGGGELFF | TRBJ2-2 | NA | NA | TRBV27
TGTGCTAGTGGTTTGGACAGGGCTGTTCAGCCCCAGCATTTT | CASGLDRAVQPQHF | TRBJ1-5 | NA | NA | TRBV12-5
TGTGCCAGCAGTCGACAGGGAAGAGTAGACAATGAGCAGTTCTTC | CASSRQGRVDNEQFF | TRBJ2-1 | TRBD1 | NA | TRBV7-3
TGTGCCAGCAGTGGACAGGGTCTGGACTATGGCTACACCTTC | CASSGQGLDYGYTF | TRBJ1-2 | TRBD1 | NA | TRBV2
TGTGCCAGCAACCGGGGGAAAGGGGCAGCCGGGGAGCTGTTTTTT | CASNRGKGAAGELFF | TRBJ2-2 | NA | NA | TRBV3-1/TRBV3-2
TGTGCCAGCAGCACCGGACAGGGGTTTAGCACAGATACGCAGTATTTT | CASSTGQGFSTDTQYF | TRBJ2-3 | TRBD1 | once | TRBV5-4
TGTGCCAGCACGGACAGGAGCAGATTAGCCTTC | CASTDRSRLAF | TRBJ1-2 | TRBD1 | NA | TRBV28
TGTGCCAGTAGTAGGGCGGGGGAGACCCAGTACTTC | CASSRAGETQYF | TRBJ2-5 | NA | NA | TRBV19
TGTGCCAGCAGCGTAGCCAGCGGGATCTTATACGAGCAGTACTTC | CASSVASGILYEQYF | TRBJ2-7 | TRBD2 | few | TRBV9
TGTGCCAGCAGCTTTTACGGACAGGGAACAGATACGCAGTATTTT | CASSFYGQGTDTQYF | TRBJ2-3 | TRBD1 | once | TRBV7-3
TGCAGCGTTGGTGGGCAAAACTATGGCTACACCTTC | CSVGGQNYGYTF | TRBJ1-2 | NA | once | TRBV29-1
TGTGCCAGCAGCTTGTATCAGGGATCCTACGAGCAGTACTTC | CASSLYQGSYEQYF | TRBJ2-7 | NA | NA | TRBV5-6
TGTGCCAGCAGCCCCGTAGCGGGAGACGCCGGGGAGCTGTTTTTT | CASSPVAGDAGELFF | TRBJ2-2 | TRBD2 | NA | TRBV7-3
TGTGCCAGCAGTTACTTTTCAAGTATGGGCGGGAGGGCCTCGGGGACCCAGTACTTC | CASSYFSSMGGRASGTQYF | TRBJ2-5 | TRBD2 | NA | TRBV6-2/TRBV6-3
TGTGCCATCAGTGCTTCGGGAGCCTCCTACGAGCAGTACTTC | CAISASGASYEQYF | TRBJ2-7 | NA | NA | TRBV10-3
TGTGCCAGCAGCTTTTGGGGCCGTGGGGGCACAGATACGCAGTATTTT | CASSFWGRGGTDTQYF | TRBJ2-3 | NA | NA | TRBV7-2
TGCGCCAGCAGCCGAGGCGGGGGGACAACTGGAAACACCATATATTTT | CASSRGGGTTGNTIYF | TRBJ1-3 | NA | NA | TRBV4-1
TGTGCCAGCAGCGTGACAGGGGGCGCCGGGGCCAACGTCCTGACTTTC | CASSVTGGAGANVLTF | TRBJ2-6 | TRBD1 | once | TRBV7-6
TGTGCCAGCAGCTTCCCGGGGGGCCGAGGCACAGATACGCAGTATTTT | CASSFPGGRGTDTQYF | TRBJ2-3 | NA | NA | TRBV11-3
TGTGCCAGCAGTCTTACCAGAGATACGCAGTATTTT | CASSLTRDTQYF | TRBJ2-3 | NA | NA | TRBV28